Included here is one T cell receptor (beta chain) sequence, with context. These data come from a study of cytomegalovirus exposure and HLA in healthy donors. 13 Jbeta primers and 60 Vbeta primers were used for the PCR. The assay was immunoSEQ multiplex PCR, and TCRdb's table has in-frame clones only and misses some. Here the sample table reports approximately 58,000 clones. With 3 bases removed from V and 1 base from J, the gap between germline ends came to 6 bases. CDR1 SGHNT and CDR2 YENEEA come from the germline V gene. The CDR3 is 13 residues long. The sequencing sample was made of PBMCs. The chain combines TRBV11-3 with TRBJ1-1; D call uncertain. The sequence was obtained from a woman younger than 30 in good health and CMV-seronegative. CDR3: CASSLPGNTEAFF. CDR3 coding DNA: TGTGCCAGCAGCTTGCCGGGGAACACTGAAGCTTTCTTT.